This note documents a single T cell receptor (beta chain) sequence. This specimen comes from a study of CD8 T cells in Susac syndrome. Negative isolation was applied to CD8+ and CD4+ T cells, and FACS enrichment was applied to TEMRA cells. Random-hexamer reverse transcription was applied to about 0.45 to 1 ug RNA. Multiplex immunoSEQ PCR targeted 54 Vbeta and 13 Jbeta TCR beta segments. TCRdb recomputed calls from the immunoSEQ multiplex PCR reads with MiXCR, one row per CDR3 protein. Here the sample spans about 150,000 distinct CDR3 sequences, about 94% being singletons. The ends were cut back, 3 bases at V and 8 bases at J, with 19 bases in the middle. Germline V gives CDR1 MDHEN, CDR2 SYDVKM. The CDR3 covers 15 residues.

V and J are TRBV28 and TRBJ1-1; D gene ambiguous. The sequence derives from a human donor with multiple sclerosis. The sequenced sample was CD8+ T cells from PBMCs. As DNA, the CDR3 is TGTGCCAGCAGTTTGCCTCTGGCTCGGAGACAAGAAGCTTTCTTT. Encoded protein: CASSLPLARRQEAFF.